These 32 T cell receptor beta chains share one sample of origin, sequenced in a study of cytomegalovirus exposure and HLA in healthy donors. The PCR ran on 60 Vbeta and 13 Jbeta primers. Sequencing used immunoSEQ multiplex PCR; TCRdb keeps in-frame clones, though not all of them. The sample has about 170,000 clones; less than 75% are singletons. Sequencing input: PBMCs. The receptors derive from a girl aged 10-17 years in good health and CMV-seronegative.

The J gene is TRBJ2-1, the V gene TRBV4-1; 7 positions agree with TRBD2. The germline V gene has CDR1 MGHRA and CDR2 YSYEKL. This CDR3 has 18 residues. The ends lost 3 bases at V and 8 bases at J; junction bases unmatched: 19. CDR3 in amino acids: CASSHGGGAGLVVHEQFF. The CDR3 nucleotides read TGCGCCAGCAGCCACGGTGGGGGAGCGGGGCTGGTGGTGCATGAGCAGTTCTTC.

V and J are TRBV7-9 and TRBJ2-7; no clear D gene. The V end lost 0 bases, the J end lost 5 bases, and 5 bases lay between the germline ends. CDR1 and CDR2 from the germline V gene are SEHNR and FQNEAQ (reference sequence). The CDR3 contains 12 residues. The CDR3 loop reads CASSLARDEQYF. CDR3 DNA sequence: TGTGCCAGCAGCTTAGCCCGCGACGAGCAGTACTTC. Looking up the rest from reference TRBV7-9 and TRBJ2-7 gives the full variable domain: DTGVSQNPRHKITKRGQNVTFRCDPISEHNRLYWYRQTLGQGPEFLTYFQNEAQLEKSRLLSDRFSAERPKGSFSTLEIQRTEQGDSAMYLCASSLARDEQYFGPGTRLTVT.

This clone was observed a handful of times. The chain is built from TRBV27 and TRBJ1-3, with D maybe TRBD1 (5 bases). From germline, CDR1 is MNHEY and CDR2 SMNVEV (reference sequence). This CDR3 has 13 amino acids. Between the trimmed V and J ends, which lost 8 bases and 0 bases, there was a span of 8 bases. CDR3 nucleotides: TGTGCCAGCGGGGCAGGCTCTGGAAACACCATATATTTT. It codes for CASGAGSGNTIYF.

This rearrangement joins TRBV9 to TRBJ1-2, with 7 bases matching TRBD1. Trimming removed 4 bases from V and 4 bases from J; junction bases left unmatched: 7. Germline V gene lookup returns CDR1 SGDLS and CDR2 YYNGEE. This CDR3 comprises 14 residues. This CDR3 is CASSWRTGPYGYTF. DNA of the CDR3: TGTGCCAGCAGCTGGCGGACAGGTCCCTATGGCTACACCTTC.

The gene calls are TRBV28 and TRBJ2-7; TRBD2 is a possible D gene (6 bases). Trimming removed 7 bases from V and 2 bases from J, with 18 bases in between. This CDR3 has 15 amino acids. From germline, CDR1 is MDHEN and CDR2 SYDVKM. CDR3 protein: CASIPGAGGAYEQYF. The CDR3 nucleotides read TGTGCCAGCATCCCCGGGGCGGGCGGGGCCTACGAGCAGTACTTC.

This rearrangement joins TRBV7-9 to TRBJ2-1; D might be TRBD1 (6 bases). This CDR3 region has 15 residues. Trimming left V 3 bases short and J 6 bases short, with 15 bases between. Germline V gene data show CDR1 as SEHNR and CDR2 as FQNEAQ (reference sequence). The CDR3 protein is CASSLIRGLGNEQFF. The CDR3 coding sequence is TGTGCCAGCAGCTTGATAAGGGGGTTAGGCAATGAGCAGTTCTTC.

J is TRBJ1-2 and V is TRBV7-2, with 11 bases that match TRBD1. With 5 bases clipped from V and 4 bases from J, the junction kept 3 bases outside the gene matches. The CDR3 is 14 amino acids. CDR1 SGHTA and CDR2 FQGNSA come from the germline V gene. CDR3 sequence reads: CASSPGTGGYGYTF. The CDR3 DNA is TGTGCCAGCAGCCCGGGGACAGGGGGCTATGGCTACACCTTC.

The sample holds one count of this clone. The CDR3 is CASSRRDRAHTIYF. The CDR3 coding sequence is TGTGCCAGCAGCCGAAGGGACAGGGCACACACCATATATTTT. The rearrangement links TRBV5-6 to TRBJ1-3, with 9 bases lining up with TRBD1. Germline assignment: CDR1 SGHDT and CDR2 YYEEEE. V lost 4 bases and J lost 8; bases outside the gene matches: 7. The CDR3 contains 14 residues. Drawing the rest from reference TRBV5-6 and TRBJ1-3, the complete variable domain is DAGVTQSPTHLIKTRGQQVTLRCSPKSGHDTVSWYQQALGQGPQFIFQYYEEEERQRGNFPDRFSGHQFPNYSSELNVNALLLGDSALYLCASSRRDRAHTIYFGEGSWLTVV.

This clone was seen more than once but under ten times. The gene calls are TRBV14 and TRBJ2-2; 8 bases map to TRBD1. Trimming cost V 2 bases and J 7 bases; bases outside gene matches: 6. The CDR3 totals 15 residues. Germline V gene lookup returns CDR1 SGHDN and CDR2 FVKESK. The CDR3 DNA is TGTGCCAGCAGCCAAACCAGGGGGCAAGTCGGGGAGCTGTTTTTT. Its protein is CASSQTRGQVGELFF.

This sequence joins TRBV7-9 and TRBJ1-1, with TRBD1 matching over 7 bases. The length of the CDR3 is 19 residues. V dropped 1 base and J dropped 4; count of bases not matched to a gene: 18. CDR1 SEHNR and CDR2 FQNEAQ come from the germline V gene (reference sequence). CDR3: CASSLGQGGWGVGFTEAFF. CDR3 nucleotide sequence: TGTGCCAGCAGCTTAGGGCAGGGGGGATGGGGGGTAGGATTCACTGAAGCTTTCTTT.

The chain has TRBV6-1 and TRBJ1-2; weak D call: TRBD1 (5 bases). This CDR3 has 15 amino acids. The germline V gene has CDR1 MNHNS and CDR2 SASEGT. V was trimmed by 0 bases and J by 4 bases, leaving 12 bases between them. The CDR3 nucleotides are TGTGCCAGCAGTGAAGCCCGCCAGGGAGGCTATGGCTACACCTTC. Amino acids: CASSEARQGGYGYTF.

V usage is TRBV6-4 and J usage is TRBJ1-1; 7 nucleotides line up with TRBD1. The J segment lost 1 base and the V segment lost 3 bases, leaving 5 bases of the junction unmatched. This CDR3 region has 15 residues. Germline V gene lookup returns CDR1 MRHNA and CDR2 SNTAGT. The CDR3 region has the DNA TGTGCCAGCAGTGAAAGTGGGGACAGGAACACTGAAGCTTTCTTT. This codes for CASSESGDRNTEAFF.

The chain is built from TRBV5-8 and TRBJ2-7; 9 nucleotides line up with TRBD1. This CDR3 spans 15 amino acids. Germline assignment: CDR1 SGHTS and CDR2 YDEGEE. V trimming: 0 bases; J trimming: 3 bases; junction bases outside the gene matches: 4. As DNA, the CDR3 is TGTGCCAGCAGCTTGGAGACAGGGGGGATCTACGAGCAGTACTTC. Protein sequence: CASSLETGGIYEQYF.

The chain recombines TRBV2 with TRBJ1-6; 8 bases align to TRBD1. The CDR3 has 17 residues. Germline V lookup: CDR1 SNHLY, CDR2 FYNNEI. Trimming at V came to 6 bases and at J to 9 bases, leaving 16 bases not matched to a gene. The DNA of the CDR3 is TGTGCCAGCAGGGGAGTCTTAGGAGGACAGGGAAGTTCACCCCTCCACTTT. It translates to CASRGVLGGQGSSPLHF.

About this clone: Its ends do not fully match the called genes, so a read error is possible. The chain uses TRBV7-7 and TRBJ2-2; D unclear. CDR1 and CDR2 from the germline V gene are SSHAT and FNYEAQ (reference sequence). This CDR3 comprises 13 residues. CDR3 in amino acids: CASSQQMAGELFF. The CDR3, as DNA: TGTGCTAGCAGCCAACAGATGGCCGGGGAGCTGTTTTTT.

This clone turned up a few times. V usage is TRBV27 and J usage is TRBJ2-2; 9 nucleotides line up with TRBD1. Germline loops: CDR1 MNHEY, CDR2 SMNVEV (reference sequence). The CDR3 contains 15 residues. V dropped 5 bases and J dropped 5; count of bases not matched to a gene: 6. The CDR3 bases are TGTGCCAGCAGTAGCGGACAGGGGCGGACCGGGGAGCTGTTTTTT. As protein: CASSSGQGRTGELFF.

The chain has TRBV28 and TRBJ1-5, with D unclear. The ends were cut back, 4 bases at V and 0 bases at J, with 13 bases in the middle. Germline V lookup: CDR1 MDHEN, CDR2 SYDVKM. This CDR3 contains 16 residues. The CDR3 is CASSSPGSGSNQPQHF. The CDR3 DNA is TGTGCCAGCAGTTCCCCGGGGTCTGGTAGCAATCAGCCCCAGCATTTT.

This clone was observed a few times. The chain is built from TRBV7-2 and TRBJ1-2, with TRBD1 as a possible D gene (5 bases). The V gene's germline CDR1 is SGHTA and CDR2 FQGNSA. V lost 2 bases and J 6 bases, leaving 13 bases between the germline ends. This CDR3 comprises 14 residues. CDR3 sequence (DNA): TGTGCCAGCAGCTTAACAGGACCAATTAATGGCTACACCTTC. This encodes CASSLTGPINGYTF. The whole variable domain, filled in from reference TRBV7-2 and TRBJ1-2, reads GAGVSQSPSNKVTEKGKDVELRCDPISGHTALYWYRQSLGQGLEFLIYFQGNSAPDKSGLPSDRFSAERTGGSVSTLTIQRTQQEDSAVYLCASSLTGPINGYTFGSGTRLTVV.

In this sample, this clone turned up a few times. The V call is TRBV27, the J call TRBJ2-7; TRBD1 might be the D (6 bases). Germline loops: CDR1 MNHEY, CDR2 SMNVEV (reference sequence). V lost 0 bases and J lost 6, with 15 bases in between. The CDR3 sequence is 15 residues long. The CDR3 sequence is CASSLSIQGASEQYF. The CDR3 region has the DNA TGTGCCAGCAGTTTATCCATACAGGGTGCGTCCGAGCAGTACTTC.

The chain recombines TRBV2 with TRBJ1-2, with a weak D call TRBD1 (6 bases). In germline, CDR1 is SNHLY, CDR2 FYNNEI. V lost 0 bases, J lost 8 bases, and 16 bases lay in between. This CDR3 has 15 amino acids. The CDR3 here is CASSEAPTGSSGYTF. Written as DNA, the CDR3 is TGTGCCAGCAGTGAAGCCCCCACAGGGAGTTCGGGCTACACCTTC.

About this clone itself: The same CDR3 also results from other DNA sequences found in this sample. The CDR3: CASSAPGNYGYTF. CDR3 sequence (DNA): TGTGCCAGCAGCGCCCCAGGGAACTATGGCTACACCTTC. The gene calls are TRBV9 and TRBJ1-2, with a weak D call TRBD1 (5 bases). From germline, CDR1 is SGDLS and CDR2 YYNGEE. CDR3 length: 13 residues. Trimming removed 3 bases at V and 2 bases at J, with 8 bases between.

The chain combines TRBV27 with TRBJ2-4; no clear D gene. The CDR3 has 17 residues. Between the trimmed V and J ends, which lost 1 base and 8 bases, there was a span of 21 bases. Germline CDR1 is MNHEY and CDR2 is SMNVEV (reference sequence). The DNA for the CDR3 is TGTGCCAGCAGTTTATTAAGTCGCGCTGTTGGTCGGGACATTCAGTACTTC. This encodes CASSLLSRAVGRDIQYF.

The rearrangement links TRBV5-1 to TRBJ1-5; TRBD1 matches 9 bases. The trim removed 2 bases at V and 7 bases at J, leaving 7 bases unmatched. CDR3 length: 15 residues. Per the germline V gene, CDR1 is SGHRS and CDR2 is YFSETQ. In nucleotides, the CDR3 is TGCGCCAGCAGCTTCGGGACAGGGCCGGGGCAGCCCCAGCATTTT. Amino acids: CASSFGTGPGQPQHF.

This clone showed up just a few times. CDR3 protein: CASSPRQVEETQYF. CDR3 nucleotides: TGTGCCAGCTCACCGAGACAGGTGGAAGAGACCCAGTACTTC. The rearrangement links TRBV18 to TRBJ2-5; maybe TRBD1 (6 bases). The CDR3 has 14 amino acids. V was trimmed by 3 bases and J by 3 bases, leaving 11 bases between them. Germline CDR1 is KGHSH and CDR2 is LQKENI.

The rearrangement uses TRBV27 and TRBJ1-1; D is possibly TRBD1 (5 bases). The CDR3 is made up of 13 amino acids. V was pared by 5 bases and J by 5 bases, with 12 bases between. CDR1 MNHEY and CDR2 SMNVEV come from the germline V gene (reference sequence). In DNA, the CDR3 is TGTGCCAGCAGTCGGGGGGGGAGAACTGAAGCTTTCTTT. Its translation is CASSRGGRTEAFF.

The sample holds one count of this clone. This sequence joins TRBV5-1 and TRBJ2-5; possibly TRBD2 for D (5 bases). Germline values: CDR1 SGHRS, CDR2 YFSETQ. V was clipped by 0 bases and J by 1 base, with 7 bases between them. The CDR3 extends over 14 amino acids. CDR3 in amino acids: CASSLGGSQETQYF. DNA of the CDR3: TGCGCCAGCAGCTTGGGAGGGAGCCAAGAGACCCAGTACTTC.

In this sample, this clone turned up a few times. The chain combines TRBV5-1 with TRBJ2-5; possible D gene TRBD1, 6 bases. V lost 4 bases and J 7 bases, leaving 20 bases between the germline ends. The CDR3 has 15 amino acids. Per germline, CDR1 SGHRS and CDR2 YFSETQ. The CDR3 loop is CASSPRDNPPGTQYF. The CDR3, as DNA: TGCGCCAGCAGCCCCCGGGACAACCCGCCAGGGACCCAGTACTTC.

This clone showed up just once. The chain recombines TRBV19 with TRBJ1-1, with a possible D match to TRBD1 (5 bases). V lost 0 bases and J lost 4, with 12 bases in between. CDR3 length: 15 residues. From germline, CDR1 is LNHDA and CDR2 SQIVND (reference sequence). The CDR3 region is CASSIDPGGATEAFF. The CDR3 nucleotides are TGTGCCAGTAGTATAGATCCTGGAGGGGCCACTGAAGCTTTCTTT.

The chain combines TRBV5-1 with TRBJ2-1; a weak D match, TRBD1 (6 bases). Germline V gene sequence: CDR1 SGHRS, CDR2 YFSETQ. V was pared by 3 bases and J by 6 bases, with 13 bases between. The CDR3 has 14 residues. DNA of the CDR3: TGCGCCAGCAGCTCCACAGGGACGGGCAATGAGCAGTTCTTC. It codes for CASSSTGTGNEQFF.

In its sample, this clone was seen a few times. The rearrangement uses TRBV7-8 and TRBJ2-7; TRBD1 matches 7 bases. Trimming at V came to 2 bases and at J to 9 bases, leaving 7 bases not matched to a gene. CDR1 and CDR2 (germline): SGHVS, FQNEAQ. The CDR3 covers 13 residues. The CDR3 bases are TGTGCCAGCAGCTTACCTGACAGGGACGGGCAGTACTTC. It translates to CASSLPDRDGQYF. The full variable domain, rest sourced from reference TRBV7-8 and TRBJ2-7, is GAGVSQSPRYKVAKRGQDVALRCDPISGHVSLFWYQQALGQGPEFLTYFQNEAQLDKSGLPSDRFFAERPEGSVSTLKIQRTQQEDSAVYLCASSLPDRDGQYFGPGTRLTVT.

The genes are TRBV10-1 and TRBJ2-3; D possibly corresponds to TRBD2 (5 bases). The CDR3 length is 15 residues. Trimming took off 3 bases at V and 4 bases at J, with 14 bases between the two ends. Germline CDR1 and CDR2: WNHNN and SYGVQD (reference sequence). CDR3 sequence: CASSEWGAKADTQYF. CDR3 DNA: TGCGCCAGCAGTGAATGGGGAGCCAAGGCAGATACGCAGTATTTT.

The rearrangement links TRBV5-1 to TRBJ2-7; possibly TRBD2 for D (7 bases). Between the trimmed V and J ends, which lost 0 bases and 6 bases, there was a span of 22 bases. The CDR3 contains 17 residues. CDR1 is SGHRS and CDR2 is YFSETQ in the germline V gene. The CDR3 sequence: CASSLDSSGAGGREQYF. The CDR3 bases are TGCGCCAGCAGCTTGGATTCATCAGGGGCCGGGGGGCGCGAGCAGTACTTC.